The source of this T cell receptor (beta chain) is a study of cytomegalovirus exposure and HLA in healthy donors. Study-wide findings and caveats: Accounts indicate the classifier identified cytomegalovirus status with strong specificity and sensitivity.

Of note for this clone: The antigen is undetermined.

The CDR3 is 15 residues long. CDR1 and CDR2 (germline): SGHRS, YFSETQ. The J segment lost 1 base and the V segment lost 0 bases, leaving 1 base of the junction unmatched. Sequencing was performed with immunoSEQ multiplex PCR; in TCRdb, only in-frame clones are kept and a portion is missing. The table lists about 150,000 clones, roughly 84% of them singletons. Input material: PBMCs. The chain is built from TRBV5-1 and TRBJ2-3; 8 bases align to TRBD1. The sequence came from a human donor in good health. The CDR3 nucleotides read TGCGCCAGCAGCTTGGGGACAGGGCGCACAGATACGCAGTATTTT. Translation gives CASSLGTGRTDTQYF. The entire variable domain, with the rest obtained from reference TRBV5-1 and TRBJ2-3, is as follows: KAGVTQTPRYLIKTRGQQVTLSCSPISGHRSVSWYQQTPGQGLQFLFEYFSETQRNKGNFPGRFSGRQFSNSRSEMNVSTLELGDSALYLCASSLGTGRTDTQYFGPGTRLTVL.